These 17 T cell receptor beta chains were all obtained from the same sample, sequenced in a study of T cell changes during pregnancy in multiple sclerosis. The repertoire was sequenced with immunoSEQ multiplex PCR; TCRdb's copy has only in-frame clones and lacks some. The sample records tens of thousands of clones, under 95% being singletons. The specimen comprised CD8+ T cells from peripheral blood mononuclear cells, sampled in the first trimester of pregnancy. These receptors originate from a female donor with multiple sclerosis, enrolled in a pregnancy study.

The V gene is TRBV5-4, the J gene TRBJ2-1; 7 bases are shared with TRBD2. The V gene end was trimmed by 5 bases and the J gene end by 7 bases; junction bases not matched to a gene: 6. The germline V gene encodes CDR1 SGHNT and CDR2 YYREEE (reference sequence). The CDR3 loop spans 13 amino acids. CDR3 DNA: TGTGCCAGCAGTCAGACTAGCTTTAATGAGCAGTTCTTC. Translated: CASSQTSFNEQFF.

This rearrangement joins TRBV4-1 to TRBJ2-3, with 9 bases lining up with TRBD2. The V gene's germline CDR1 is MGHRA and CDR2 YSYEKL. Trimming took 0 bases from V and 3 from J; bases not matched to a gene: 7. The CDR3 is made up of 17 amino acids. The CDR3 sequence is CASSQDWVAGETDTQYF. The CDR3 DNA follows: TGCGCCAGCAGCCAAGATTGGGTAGCGGGGGAAACAGATACGCAGTATTTT.

This rearrangement joins TRBV6-1 to TRBJ2-5, with 10 bases fitting TRBD1. The V gene end was trimmed by 5 bases and the J gene end by 1 base; junction bases not matched to a gene: 4. This CDR3 is built from 15 residues. Germline V CDR1 and CDR2: MNHNS, SASEGT. CDR3 region: CASSTGDRGQETQYF. As DNA, the CDR3 is TGTGCCAGCAGTACGGGGGACAGGGGCCAAGAGACCCAGTACTTC.

The gene calls are TRBV7-9 and TRBJ1-1; unclear D gene. Germline V lookup: CDR1 SEHNR, CDR2 FQNEAQ (reference sequence). Trimming shortened V by 5 bases and J by 6 bases, and 10 bases separated the two germline ends. This CDR3 has 12 residues. For the CDR3, the DNA is TGTGCCAGCAGCAACACTATAGCTGAAGCTTTCTTT. The encoded protein is CASSNTIAEAFF.

The chain joins TRBV2 to TRBJ1-2; maybe TRBD1 (6 bases). Germline lookup yields CDR1 SNHLY and CDR2 FYNNEI. The CDR3 has 12 residues. Trimming shortened V by 11 bases and J by 4 bases, and 14 bases separated the two germline ends. CDR3 DNA: TGTGCCGCTTTAGGGGGTACCTATGGCTACACCTTC. As protein: CAALGGTYGYTF. The full variable domain, in which reference TRBV2 and TRBJ1-2 provide the parts outside the CDR3, is EPEVTQTPSHQVTQMGQEVILRCVPISNHLYFYWYRQILGQKVEFLVSFYNNEISEKSEIFDDQFSVERPDGSNFTLKIRSTKLEDSAMYFCAALGGTYGYTFGSGTRLTVV.

The chain recombines TRBV19 with TRBJ2-3, with TRBD1 as a possible D gene (5 bases). Per germline, CDR1 LNHDA and CDR2 SQIVND (reference sequence). The CDR3 is 13 amino acids. V was trimmed by 3 bases and J by 1 base, leaving 5 bases between them. This chain's CDR3 is CASSMTGTDTQYF. The CDR3 DNA follows: TGTGCCAGTAGTATGACAGGCACAGATACGCAGTATTTT.

This CDR3 reads CASSASGGFDEQYF. For the CDR3, the DNA is TGTGCCAGCAGTGCTAGCGGGGGGTTCGACGAGCAGTACTTC. The V and J genes are TRBV6-6 and TRBJ2-7; 11 bases fit TRBD2. Germline-derived CDR1 and CDR2 are MNHNY and SVGAGI (reference sequence). The CDR3 runs 14 residues. V lost 5 bases and J lost 5; bases outside the gene matches: 5.

The rearrangement links TRBV27 to TRBJ1-5; D might be TRBD1 (5 bases). CDR1 is MNHEY, CDR2 SMNVEV, per germline (reference sequence). V was pared by 2 bases and J by 0 bases, with 11 bases between. The CDR3 has 16 amino acids. CDR3: CASSLGAAHSNQPQHF. The CDR3 nucleotides read TGTGCCAGCAGTTTAGGGGCGGCGCATAGCAATCAGCCCCAGCATTTT.

V usage is TRBV5-1 and J usage is TRBJ1-2; 11 nucleotides agree with TRBD1. Per germline, CDR1 SGHRS and CDR2 YFSETQ. The V segment lost 3 bases and the J segment 6 bases; nucleotides outside the gene matches: 7. The length of the CDR3 is 15 residues. Here the CDR3 DNA reads TGCGCCAGCAGCTCACCGGACAGGGGGCTGGATGGCTACACCTTC. This translates into CASSSPDRGLDGYTF. The whole variable domain, filled in from reference TRBV5-1 and TRBJ1-2, reads KAGVTQTPRYLIKTRGQQVTLSCSPISGHRSVSWYQQTPGQGLQFLFEYFSETQRNKGNFPGRFSGRQFSNSRSEMNVSTLELGDSALYLCASSSPDRGLDGYTFGSGTRLTVV.

The V call is TRBV27, the J call TRBJ2-5; TRBD2 agrees at 10 bases. Per the germline V gene, CDR1 is MNHEY and CDR2 is SMNVEV (reference sequence). This CDR3 is 14 amino acids long. The ends lost 4 bases at V and 1 base at J; junction bases unmatched: 0. The DNA of the CDR3 is TGTGCCAGCAGTTCTAGCGGGGGCCAAGAGACCCAGTACTTC. Its protein product is CASSSSGGQETQYF.

This clone has just one count. The chain has TRBV2 and TRBJ1-1, with a weak D call TRBD1 (5 bases). V lost 4 bases, J lost 2 bases, and 8 bases lay in between. The length of the CDR3 is 13 residues. Looked up from germline, CDR1 is SNHLY and CDR2 is FYNNEI. Written as DNA, the CDR3 is TGTGCCAGCAGTGGGGGGGGTAACACTGAAGCTTTCTTT. Protein product: CASSGGGNTEAFF. The complete variable domain, with remaining parts taken from reference TRBV2 and TRBJ1-1, reads EPEVTQTPSHQVTQMGQEVILRCVPISNHLYFYWYRQILGQKVEFLVSFYNNEISEKSEIFDDQFSVERPDGSNFTLKIRSTKLEDSAMYFCASSGGGNTEAFFGQGTRLTVV.

This chain connects TRBV9 to TRBJ2-7; D perhaps matches TRBD2 (6 bases). V was cut by 4 bases and J by 5 bases, with 10 bases left in between. In germline, CDR1 is SGDLS, CDR2 YYNGEE. The CDR3 has 12 residues. The CDR3 DNA follows: TGTGCCAGCAGCACCGGGAGCCACGAGCAGTACTTC. Amino acid sequence: CASSTGSHEQYF.

This chain links TRBV5-1 with TRBJ2-7, with TRBD1 matching 9 bases. This CDR3 has 13 amino acids. Trimming took 3 bases from V and 3 from J; bases not matched to a gene: 1. Germline assignment: CDR1 SGHRS and CDR2 YFSETQ. CDR3 in DNA: TGCGCCAGCAGCTGGGGACAGGGCTACGAGCAGTACTTC. Translated: CASSWGQGYEQYF.

J is TRBJ2-7 and V is TRBV29-1; TRBD1 agrees at 9 bases. The CDR3 is 12 residues long. Germline lookup yields CDR1 SQVTM and CDR2 ANQGSEA. The V and J ends lost 6 bases and 3 bases, in that order; junction bases with no gene match: 3. The CDR3 reads CSVGTGSYEQYF. DNA for the CDR3: TGCAGCGTCGGGACAGGGAGCTACGAGCAGTACTTC.

The J gene is TRBJ2-7, the V gene TRBV27; no definite D call. The V end lost 0 bases, the J end lost 0 bases, and 9 bases lay between the germline ends. The CDR3 length is 15 residues. CDR1 and CDR2 from the germline V gene are MNHEY and SMNVEV (reference sequence). CDR3 in amino acids: CASSLSIHPSYEQYF. CDR3 coding DNA: TGTGCCAGCAGTTTATCGATACATCCCTCCTACGAGCAGTACTTC.

The genes are TRBV11-2 and TRBJ2-1; 12 bases line up with TRBD2. The J segment lost 6 bases and the V segment lost 5 bases, leaving 8 bases of the junction unmatched. Per germline, CDR1 SGHAT and CDR2 FQNNGV. The CDR3 spans 16 residues. CDR3: CASSVDLAGGINEQFF. In DNA form, the CDR3 reads TGTGCCAGCAGCGTGGACCTAGCGGGGGGGATCAATGAGCAGTTCTTC.

V usage is TRBV5-4 and J usage is TRBJ2-3, with 7 positions matching TRBD2. The length of the CDR3 is 15 residues. V lost 5 bases to trimming and J lost 3 bases; unmatched junction nucleotides: 9. Germline CDR1 SGHNT, CDR2 YYREEE (reference sequence). DNA of the CDR3: TGTGCCAGCAGTGGAGAGCGGGGTTGGACAGATACGCAGTATTTT. As protein: CASSGERGWTDTQYF.